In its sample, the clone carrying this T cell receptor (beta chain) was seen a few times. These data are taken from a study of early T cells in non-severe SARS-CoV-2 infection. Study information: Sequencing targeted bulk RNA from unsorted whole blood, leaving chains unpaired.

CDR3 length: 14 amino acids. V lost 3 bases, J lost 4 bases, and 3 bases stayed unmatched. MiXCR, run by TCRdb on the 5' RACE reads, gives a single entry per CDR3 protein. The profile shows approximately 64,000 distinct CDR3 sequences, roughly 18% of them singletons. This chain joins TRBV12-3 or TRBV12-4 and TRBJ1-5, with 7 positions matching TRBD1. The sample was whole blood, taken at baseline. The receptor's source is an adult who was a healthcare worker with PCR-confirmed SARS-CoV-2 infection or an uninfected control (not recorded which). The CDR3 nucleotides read TGTGCCAGCAGTTTGGGGGACAGAAATCAGCCCCAGCATTTT. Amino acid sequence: CASSLGDRNQPQHF.